Only a few counts were recorded for the clone carrying this T cell receptor beta chain. Its antigen is still unknown. This specimen comes from a study of vaccination effects on CD4 cells after COVID-19. Study-wide background: Two convalescent patients were sampled 16 days and one week before vaccination.

The table came from immunoSEQ multiplex PCR; TCRdb's copy has only in-frame clones and leaves some out. Of under 25,000 clones in the sample, under 75% are singletons; the top ten hold roughly two fifths. V shed 6 bases and J 7 bases; nucleotides not matched to a gene: 11. CDR3 length: 14 amino acids. Germline V gene sequence: CDR1 SNHLY, CDR2 FYNNEI. ViraFEST used viral peptide pools to expand antigen-specific CD4+ T cells before sequencing. When less than 12 days of culture had elapsed, CD4+ T cells were isolated. Infection with SARS-CoV-2 occurred in the person between March and December 2020, and PCR confirmed it. Days 3 and 7 saw half the medium replaced with IL-2 medium.

Sequences were derived from CD4+ T cells from PBMCs cultured with a peptide pool, sampled before COVID-19 vaccination. This clonotype was sampled from a human donor who had a prior SARS-CoV-2 infection. The chain combines TRBV2 with TRBJ1-2; 7 nucleotides align to TRBD1. The CDR3 loop is CASSPLAGGFGYTF. In DNA form, the CDR3 reads TGTGCCAGCAGCCCTCTGGCAGGGGGATTTGGCTACACCTTC.